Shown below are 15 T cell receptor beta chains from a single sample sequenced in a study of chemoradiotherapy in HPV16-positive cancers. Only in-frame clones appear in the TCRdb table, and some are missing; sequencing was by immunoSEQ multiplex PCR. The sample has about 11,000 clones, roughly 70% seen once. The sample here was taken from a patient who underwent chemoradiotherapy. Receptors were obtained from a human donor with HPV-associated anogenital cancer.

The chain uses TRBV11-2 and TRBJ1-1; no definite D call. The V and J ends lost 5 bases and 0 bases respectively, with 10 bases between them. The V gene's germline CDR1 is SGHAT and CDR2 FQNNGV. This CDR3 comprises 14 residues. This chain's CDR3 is CASSPRPMNTEAFF. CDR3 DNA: TGTGCCAGCAGCCCCCGTCCCATGAACACTGAAGCTTTCTTT.

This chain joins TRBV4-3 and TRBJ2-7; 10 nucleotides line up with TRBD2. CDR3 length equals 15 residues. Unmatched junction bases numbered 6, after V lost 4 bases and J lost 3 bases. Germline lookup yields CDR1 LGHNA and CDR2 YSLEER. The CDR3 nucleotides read TGCGCCAGCAGCCGGGAGCTAGCGGGAGACTACGAGCAGTACTTC. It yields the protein CASSRELAGDYEQYF.

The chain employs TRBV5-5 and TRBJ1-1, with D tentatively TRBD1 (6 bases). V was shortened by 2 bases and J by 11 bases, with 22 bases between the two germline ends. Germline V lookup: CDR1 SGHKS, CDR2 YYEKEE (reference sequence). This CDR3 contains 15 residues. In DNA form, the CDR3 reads TGTGCCAGCAGCTTAACCCTCCAAGACAGGCGGGGCGCTTTCTTT. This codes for CASSLTLQDRRGAFF.

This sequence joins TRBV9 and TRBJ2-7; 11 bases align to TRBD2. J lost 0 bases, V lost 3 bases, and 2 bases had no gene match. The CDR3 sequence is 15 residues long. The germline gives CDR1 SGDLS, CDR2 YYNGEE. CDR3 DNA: TGTGCCAGCAGCGGCGGACTAGCGGGCTCCTACGAGCAGTACTTC. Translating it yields CASSGGLAGSYEQYF.

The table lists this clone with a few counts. The CDR3 region has the DNA TGTGCCAGCAGCTTGGGTTGGGGGGCTGATGGCTACACCTTC. It codes for CASSLGWGADGYTF. The J gene is TRBJ1-2, the V gene TRBV5-5; D perhaps matches TRBD1 (6 bases). CDR1 is SGHKS, CDR2 YYEKEE, per germline (reference sequence). This CDR3 has 14 residues. The V end lost 0 bases, the J end lost 6 bases, and 12 bases lay between the germline ends.

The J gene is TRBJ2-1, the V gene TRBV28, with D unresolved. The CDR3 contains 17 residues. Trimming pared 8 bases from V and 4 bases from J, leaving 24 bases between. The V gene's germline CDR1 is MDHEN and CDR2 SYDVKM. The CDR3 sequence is CASLGVRVGLIYNEQFF. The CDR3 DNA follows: TGTGCCAGCTTAGGTGTAAGAGTGGGCTTGATATACAATGAGCAGTTCTTC.

CDR3 nucleotides: TGCGCCAGCAGCTTAGACAATGAGCAGTTCTTC. Its protein is CASSLDNEQFF. This rearrangement joins TRBV5-1 to TRBJ2-1, with D unresolved. Germline CDR1 SGHRS, CDR2 YFSETQ. The CDR3 length is 11 residues. Trimming removed 2 bases from V and 5 bases from J, with 2 bases in between.

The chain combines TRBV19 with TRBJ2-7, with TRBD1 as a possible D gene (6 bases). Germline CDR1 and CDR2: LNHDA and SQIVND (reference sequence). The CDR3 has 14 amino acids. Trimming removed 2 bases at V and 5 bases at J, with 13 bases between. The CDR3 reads CASSISRQVHEQYF. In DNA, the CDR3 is TGTGCCAGTAGTATATCCAGACAGGTCCACGAGCAGTACTTC.

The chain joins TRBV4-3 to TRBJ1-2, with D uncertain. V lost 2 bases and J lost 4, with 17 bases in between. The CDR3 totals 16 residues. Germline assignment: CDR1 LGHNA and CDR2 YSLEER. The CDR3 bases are TGCGCCAGCAGCCAATCCCTCAGGACTACTGGCTATGGCTACACCTTC. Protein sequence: CASSQSLRTTGYGYTF.

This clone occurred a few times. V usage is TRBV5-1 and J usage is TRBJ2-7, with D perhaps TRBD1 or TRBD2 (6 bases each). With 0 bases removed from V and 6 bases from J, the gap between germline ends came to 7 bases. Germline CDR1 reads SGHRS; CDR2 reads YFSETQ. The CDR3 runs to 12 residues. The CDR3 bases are TGCGCCAGCAGCTTGGGGGGGGCCGAGCAGTACTTC. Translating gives CASSLGGAEQYF.

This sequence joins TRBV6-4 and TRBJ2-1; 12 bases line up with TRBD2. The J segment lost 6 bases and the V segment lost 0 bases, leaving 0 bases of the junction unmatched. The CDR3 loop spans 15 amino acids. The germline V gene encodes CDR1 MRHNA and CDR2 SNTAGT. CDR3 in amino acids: CASSDSTSGSNEQFF. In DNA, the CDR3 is TGTGCCAGCAGTGACTCGACTAGCGGGAGCAATGAGCAGTTCTTC.

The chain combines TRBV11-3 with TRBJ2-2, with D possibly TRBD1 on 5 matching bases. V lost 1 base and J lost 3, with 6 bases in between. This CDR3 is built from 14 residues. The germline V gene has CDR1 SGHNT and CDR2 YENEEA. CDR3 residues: CASSLGQYTGELFF. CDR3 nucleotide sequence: TGTGCCAGCAGCTTAGGACAGTACACCGGGGAGCTGTTTTTT. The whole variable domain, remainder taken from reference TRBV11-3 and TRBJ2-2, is EAGVVQSPRYKIIEKKQPVAFWCNPISGHNTLYWYLQNLGQGPELLIRYENEEAVDDSQLPKDRFSAERLKGVDSTLKIQPAELGDSAVYLCASSLGQYTGELFFGEGSRLTVL.

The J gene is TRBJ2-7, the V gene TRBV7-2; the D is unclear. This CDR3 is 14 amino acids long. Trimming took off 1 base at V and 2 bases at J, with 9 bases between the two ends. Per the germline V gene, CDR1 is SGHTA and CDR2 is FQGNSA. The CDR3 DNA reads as TGTGCCAGCAGCTTAGGCGACGGCACCTACGAGCAGTACTTC. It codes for CASSLGDGTYEQYF.

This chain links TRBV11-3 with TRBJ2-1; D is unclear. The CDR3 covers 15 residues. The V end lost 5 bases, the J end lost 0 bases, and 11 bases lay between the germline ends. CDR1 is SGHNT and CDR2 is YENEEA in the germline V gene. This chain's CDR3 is CASSLGLNSYNEQFF. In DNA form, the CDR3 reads TGTGCCAGCAGCCTCGGTCTCAACTCCTACAATGAGCAGTTCTTC.

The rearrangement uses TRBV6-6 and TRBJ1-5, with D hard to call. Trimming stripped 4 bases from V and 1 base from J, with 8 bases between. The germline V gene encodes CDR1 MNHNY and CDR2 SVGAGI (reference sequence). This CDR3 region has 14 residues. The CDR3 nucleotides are TGTGCCAGCAGTTTCCCGGGGAGCAATCAGCCCCAGCATTTT. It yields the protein CASSFPGSNQPQHF.